The following is a TCR beta chain sequence with its context. Its target is not known. The treatment denotes: oral pan-JAK inhibitor, 5-10 mg twice daily. This CDR3 is 14 amino acids long. The germline V gene encodes CDR1 MGHDK and CDR2 SYGVNS. V was shortened by 6 bases and J by 5 bases, with 16 bases between the two germline ends. This record belongs to a study of CD8+ T cells in alopecia areata. Study-level information: It was 6 to 18 months of tofacitinib, and then there were 6 months off drug. Percent affected scalp area, the SALT score, rated treated patients' severity. Overall study findings and caveats: Scalp clonality, together with expanded CD8+ clones among the top 100, fell significantly with tofacitinib. Higher clonality was seen in lesional scalp than in normal scalp, especially in alopecia totalis/universalis.

cDNA prepared by RNA extraction and subsequent reverse transcription served as the template for sequencing. Produced via immunoSEQ multiplex PCR; TCRdb's table is partial and in-frame only. The sample yields 130,000 or so clones, approximately 90% seen once. This sample comprised CD8+ T cells sorted from blood, obtained at week 4, from a patient treated with tofacitinib. The V gene is TRBV25-1, the J gene TRBJ1-1; TRBD1 might be the D (6 bases). This clonotype was sampled from a human donor with alopecia areata. The CDR3 region is CASRQTGIGTEAFF. Written as DNA, the CDR3 is TGTGCCAGCAGACAAACAGGGATTGGAACTGAAGCTTTCTTT.